This T cell receptor (beta chain) derives from a study of T cells in Graves' hyperthyroidism and ophthalmopathy. This clonotype was seen repeatedly, ten times or more. This CDR3 spans 13 amino acids. CDR1 is SEHNR, CDR2 FQNEAQ, per germline (reference sequence). V dropped 2 bases and J dropped 7 bases, with 12 bases sitting between them. Amplified regions were TCR beta CDR3 sequences from RNA transcripts. HTBI primers were employed in a first-round RT-PCR of the TCR CDR3. TCRdb analysed the multiplex PCR reads with MiXCR anew, one entry per CDR3 protein. The table has 560,000 or so distinct CDR3 sequences, 40% to 55% seen once; the top ten hold just under 8.5%.

The source is a woman between 18 and 29 years old with Graves' hyperthyroidism. The chain links TRBV7-9 to TRBJ2-7, with D possibly TRBD2 on 6 matching bases. The sequencing sample was made of peripheral blood or thyroid tissue (not recorded which). The CDR3 sequence is CASSLQRAGEQYF. In DNA form, the CDR3 reads TGTGCCAGCAGCTTACAGCGGGCAGGGGAGCAGTACTTC.